This T cell receptor (beta chain) was captured in a study of T cells in localized non-small cell lung cancer. The study's findings and limits: Uninvolved adjacent lung had the highest recorded T cell clonality, with tumor below it. Sequencing, confined to only one tumor region, leaves heterogeneity possible. Longer overall survival was seen with higher T cell density measured in blood.

The data were produced by immunoSEQ multiplex PCR, yet TCRdb's version contains in-frame clones alone and is incomplete. The repertoire holds over 4,500 clones, with under 40% as singletons. Germline V gives CDR1 GTSNPN, CDR2 SVGIG (reference sequence). This CDR3 comprises 13 residues. V gave up 2 bases and J gave up 1 base, with 6 bases separating them. This clone was detected a few times. Its target is unknown. The J gene is TRBJ1-5, the V gene TRBV30; unclear D gene. This receptor was identified in a male donor aged 60 or older with stage I squamous cell lung carcinoma. The specimen was lung tumor tissue, collected before any cancer treatment. The CDR3 loop is CAWSSQSNQPQHF. The CDR3 DNA reads TGTGCCTGGAGTTCCCAGAGCAATCAGCCCCAGCATTTT.